The rows below give T cell receptor beta chains drawn from one sample of a study of blood T cell repertoires in COVID-19. Profiled with immunoSEQ multiplex PCR; TCRdb holds only in-frame clones, not every one. The sample yields about 380,000 clones, approximately 89% seen once. Sequenced input: PBMCs or T cells enriched from blood (not recorded which). Receptors originate from a man aged 30 to 45 who had recovered from COVID-19. The CDR3 runs from the conserved cysteine through the conserved F or W. The order of the fields is V gene, J gene, CDR3 protein.

>TRBV6-5|TRBJ1-5
CASTLDRLNQPQHF
>TRBV24-1|TRBJ2-1
CATSDPPGGDNEQFF
>TRBV7-8|TRBJ2-2
CASSLVEGLDRGELFF
>TRBV11-3|TRBJ2-7
CASSHGITYEQYF
>TRBV30|TRBJ2-1
CAWRGGNGGYNEQFF
>TRBV6-2/TRBV6-3|TRBJ2-7
CASSPGQIYEQYF
>TRBV7-2|TRBJ1-5
CASSLSIMTAGPQHF
>TRBV6-5|TRBJ1-5
CASRAQGGSNQPQHF
>TRBV3-1/TRBV3-2|TRBJ1-6
CASSPGQGYSPLHF
>TRBV7-6|TRBJ2-1
CASSLALGAGGFDEQFF
>TRBV6-5|TRBJ2-7
CASNERREIHEQYF
>TRBV7-9|TRBJ1-1
CASSWEGIGTEAFF
>TRBV3-1/TRBV3-2|TRBJ1-2
CASSQPRGNYGYTF
>TRBV6-6|TRBJ2-1
CASSGTGSSYNEQFF
>TRBV6-5|TRBJ1-2
CASSEQPGATYGYTF
>TRBV11-2|TRBJ2-1
CASSTRGYNEQFF
>TRBV27|TRBJ1-1
CASSLGGLEAFF
>TRBV5-1|TRBJ1-2
CASSLGDRAIDGYTF
>TRBV5-1|TRBJ1-2
CASSLVAGQSGYTF
>TRBV5-1|TRBJ2-1
CASSLGLAGYNEQFF
>TRBV7-4|TRBJ2-7
CASSPDYEQYF
>TRBV4-3|TRBJ1-2
CASSQDHRGDLGYTF
>TRBV4-1|TRBJ1-1
CASSQEQAGGGKTEAFF
>TRBV19|TRBJ2-1
CASSMSPNLAGGRVEQFF
>TRBV5-6|TRBJ1-1
CASSLSTVTEAFF
>TRBV5-1|TRBJ2-7
CASSLTSGGTSSYEQYF
>TRBV12-5|TRBJ1-5
CASWGQGLQPQHF
>TRBV7-2|TRBJ1-5
CASSRGLAINQPQHF
>TRBV6-5|TRBJ2-1
CASSPGTGGYNEQFF